The next 2 T cell receptor beta chains were all read from a single sample in a study of T cells in Graves' hyperthyroidism and ophthalmopathy. TCR beta CDR3 sequences were amplified from RNA transcripts. The HTBI primer set served for first-round RT-PCR of the TCR CDR3. TCRdb processed the multiplex PCR reads anew with MiXCR; each CDR3 protein has one entry. The sample has around 390,000 distinct CDR3 sequences, roughly 15% seen once; the top ten hold around a fifth. The sequenced sample consisted of blood. These receptor sequences come from a woman under 40 with Graves' ophthalmopathy.

This clonotype was observed at least ten times. The chain carries TRBV10-2 and TRBJ1-1; D unresolved. CDR1 and CDR2 (germline): WSHSY, SAAADI. This CDR3 spans 14 amino acids. Trimming stripped 3 bases from V and 1 base from J, with 9 bases between. The CDR3 is CASSDLVRNTEAFF. The CDR3 nucleotides are TGCGCCAGCAGTGATCTTGTCCGGAACACTGAAGCTTTCTTT.

In its sample, this clonotype was seen many times. The gene calls are TRBV11-2 and TRBJ1-3; D remains unclear. Trimming removed 5 bases from V and 9 bases from J, with 11 bases in between. The CDR3 runs to 12 residues. Germline V gives CDR1 SGHAT, CDR2 FQNNGV. The CDR3 sequence: CASSPGVPTIYF. In DNA, the CDR3 is TGTGCCAGCAGCCCCGGCGTACCCACCATATATTTT.